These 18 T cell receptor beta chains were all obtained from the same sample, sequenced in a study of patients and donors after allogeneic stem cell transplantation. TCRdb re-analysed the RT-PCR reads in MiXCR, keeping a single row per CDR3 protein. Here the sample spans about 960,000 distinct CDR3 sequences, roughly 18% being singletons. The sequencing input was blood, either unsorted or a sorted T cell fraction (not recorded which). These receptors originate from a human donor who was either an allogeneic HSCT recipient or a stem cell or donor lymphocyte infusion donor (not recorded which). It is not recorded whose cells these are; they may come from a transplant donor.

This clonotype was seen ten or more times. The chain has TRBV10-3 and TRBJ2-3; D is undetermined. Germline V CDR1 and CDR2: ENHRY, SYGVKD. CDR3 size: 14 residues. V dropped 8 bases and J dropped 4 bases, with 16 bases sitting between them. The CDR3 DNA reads TGTGCCATCGCCCCGGTAGATAGAGCAGATACGCAGTATTTT. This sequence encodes CAIAPVDRADTQYF.

CDR3 protein: CASSAGTGDPTEAFF. For the CDR3, the DNA is TGTGCCAGCAGTGCCGGGACAGGGGACCCTACTGAAGCTTTCTTT. The V call is TRBV6-1, the J call TRBJ1-1; 10 bases agree with TRBD1. This CDR3 is 15 amino acids long. Germline values: CDR1 MNHNS, CDR2 SASEGT. Trimming cost V 4 bases and J 5 bases; bases outside gene matches: 7.

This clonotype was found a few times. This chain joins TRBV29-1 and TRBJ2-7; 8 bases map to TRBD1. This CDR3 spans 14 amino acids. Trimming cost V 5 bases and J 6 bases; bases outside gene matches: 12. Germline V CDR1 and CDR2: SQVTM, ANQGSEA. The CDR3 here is CSVYEGGQGREQYF. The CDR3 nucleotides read TGCAGCGTTTATGAGGGAGGACAGGGACGCGAGCAGTACTTC.

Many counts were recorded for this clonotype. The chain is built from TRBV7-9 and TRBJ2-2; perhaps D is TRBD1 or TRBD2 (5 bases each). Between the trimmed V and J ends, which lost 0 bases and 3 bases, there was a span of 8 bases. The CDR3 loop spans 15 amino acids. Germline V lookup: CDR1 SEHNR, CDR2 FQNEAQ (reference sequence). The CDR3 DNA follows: TGTGCCAGCAGCTTAGCTGGGGGACACACCGGGGAGCTGTTTTTT. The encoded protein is CASSLAGGHTGELFF.

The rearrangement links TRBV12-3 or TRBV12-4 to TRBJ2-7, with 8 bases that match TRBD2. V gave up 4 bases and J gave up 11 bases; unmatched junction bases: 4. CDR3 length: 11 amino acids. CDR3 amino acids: CASSSGLVEYF. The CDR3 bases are TGTGCCAGCAGTTCGGGACTAGTAGAGTACTTC.

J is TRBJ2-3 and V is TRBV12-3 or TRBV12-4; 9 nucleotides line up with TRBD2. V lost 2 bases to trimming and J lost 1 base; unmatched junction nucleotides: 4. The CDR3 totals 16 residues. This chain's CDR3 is CASSLPGLARTDTQYF. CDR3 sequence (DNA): TGTGCCAGCAGTTTACCCGGACTAGCGCGCACAGATACGCAGTATTTT.

The CDR3 DNA reads as TGTGCCAGTAGTAGCGGGACACGGAACGGCCAGCCCCAGCATTTT. Translation gives CASSSGTRNGQPQHF. This chain uses TRBV19 with TRBJ1-5; D might be TRBD1 (6 bases). Deletions cut 4 bases from V and 7 bases from J, with 17 bases between. This CDR3 is 15 amino acids long. Germline CDR1 reads LNHDA; CDR2 reads SQIVND (reference sequence).

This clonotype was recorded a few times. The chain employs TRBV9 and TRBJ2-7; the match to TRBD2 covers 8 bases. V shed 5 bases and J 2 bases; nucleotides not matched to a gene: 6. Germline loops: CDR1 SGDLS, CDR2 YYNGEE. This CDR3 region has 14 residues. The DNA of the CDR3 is TGTGCCAGCAGTCCGGGGGGGGACCCCTACGAGCAGTACTTC. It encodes CASSPGGDPYEQYF. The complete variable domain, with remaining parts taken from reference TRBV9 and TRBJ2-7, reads DSGVTQTPKHLITATGQRVTLRCSPRSGDLSVYWYQQSLDQGLQFLIQYYNGEERAKGNILERFSAQQFPDLHSELNLSSLELGDSALYFCASSPGGDPYEQYFGPGTRLTVT.

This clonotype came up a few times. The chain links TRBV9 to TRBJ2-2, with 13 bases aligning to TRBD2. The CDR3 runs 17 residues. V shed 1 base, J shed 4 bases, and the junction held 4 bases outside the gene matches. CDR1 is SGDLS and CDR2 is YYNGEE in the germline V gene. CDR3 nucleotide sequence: TGTGCCAGCAGCGTAAAGACTAGCGGGGGGATCACCGGGGAGCTGTTTTTT. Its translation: CASSVKTSGGITGELFF.

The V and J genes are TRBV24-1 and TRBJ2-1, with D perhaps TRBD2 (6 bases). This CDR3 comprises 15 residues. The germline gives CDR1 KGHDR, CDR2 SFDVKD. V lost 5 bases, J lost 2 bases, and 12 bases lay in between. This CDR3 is CATSASAGPYNEQFF. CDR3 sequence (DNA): TGTGCCACCAGTGCCTCGGCGGGGCCCTACAATGAGCAGTTCTTC.

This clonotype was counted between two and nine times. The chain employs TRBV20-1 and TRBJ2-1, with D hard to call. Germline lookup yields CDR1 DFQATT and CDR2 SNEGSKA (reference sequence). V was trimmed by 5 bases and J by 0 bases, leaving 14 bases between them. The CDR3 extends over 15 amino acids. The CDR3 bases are TGCAGTGCTCCCCCAGACCCTAGCTCCTACAATGAGCAGTTCTTC. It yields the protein CSAPPDPSSYNEQFF.

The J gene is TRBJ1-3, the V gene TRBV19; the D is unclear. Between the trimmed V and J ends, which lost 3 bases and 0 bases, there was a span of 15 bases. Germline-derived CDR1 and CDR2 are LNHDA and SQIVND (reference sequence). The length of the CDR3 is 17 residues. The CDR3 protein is CASSMVKDSRSGNTIYF. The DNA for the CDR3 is TGTGCCAGTAGTATGGTGAAGGACTCCCGCTCTGGAAACACCATATATTTT.

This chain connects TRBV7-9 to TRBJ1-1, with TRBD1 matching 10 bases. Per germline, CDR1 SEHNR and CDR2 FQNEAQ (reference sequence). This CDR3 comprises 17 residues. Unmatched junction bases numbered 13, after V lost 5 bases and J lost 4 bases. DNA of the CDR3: TGTGCCAGCAGCCCCACGCGGGACAGGGGATGGAGCACTGAAGCTTTCTTT. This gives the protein CASSPTRDRGWSTEAFF.

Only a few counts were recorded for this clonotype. As DNA, the CDR3 is TGCAGTGCTAGAGTCGGGGGCCTAAAAACAGATACGCAGTATTTT. Its protein is CSARVGGLKTDTQYF. The chain carries TRBV20-1 and TRBJ2-3, with D perhaps being TRBD1 or TRBD2 (6 bases each). V gave up 1 base and J gave up 3 bases, with 14 bases separating them. The CDR3 is 15 amino acids. CDR1 and CDR2 from the germline V gene are DFQATT and SNEGSKA (reference sequence).

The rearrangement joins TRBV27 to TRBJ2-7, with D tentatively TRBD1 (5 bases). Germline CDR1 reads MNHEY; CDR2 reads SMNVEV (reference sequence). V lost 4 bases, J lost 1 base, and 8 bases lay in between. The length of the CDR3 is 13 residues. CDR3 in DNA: TGTGCCAGCAGTTGGACAACATCCTACGAGCAGTACTTC. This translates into CASSWTTSYEQYF.

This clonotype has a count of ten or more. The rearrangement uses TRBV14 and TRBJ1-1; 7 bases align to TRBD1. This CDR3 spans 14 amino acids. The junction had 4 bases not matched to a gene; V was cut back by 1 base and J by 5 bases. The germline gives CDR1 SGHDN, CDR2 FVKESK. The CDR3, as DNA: TGTGCCAGCAGCCAAGTAGGGGGCTTGACTGAAGCTTTCTTT. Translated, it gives CASSQVGGLTEAFF.

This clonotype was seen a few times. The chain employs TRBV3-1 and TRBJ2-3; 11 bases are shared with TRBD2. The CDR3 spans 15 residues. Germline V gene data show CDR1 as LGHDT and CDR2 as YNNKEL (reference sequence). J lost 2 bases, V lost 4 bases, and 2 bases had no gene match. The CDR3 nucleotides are TGTGCCAGCAGCCCGACTAGCGGGGCCACAGATACGCAGTATTTT. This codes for CASSPTSGATDTQYF.

CDR3 protein: CASSGQLGYGYTF. CDR3 bases: TGTGCCAGCAGTGGTCAATTAGGCTATGGCTACACCTTC. This chain links TRBV25-1 with TRBJ1-2; D is undetermined. From germline, CDR1 is MGHDK and CDR2 SYGVNS. The CDR3 is 13 residues long. Trimming took off 4 bases at V and 4 bases at J, with 10 bases between the two ends.